These 19 T cell receptor beta chains came from one sample sequenced in a study of Graves' ophthalmopathy and Graves' hyperthyroidism. The TCR beta CDR3 regions underwent amplification from RNA transcripts. First-round RT-PCR employed HTBI primers, with a second-round multiplex PCR after it. TCRdb fed the multiplex PCR reads into MiXCR, producing one record per CDR3 protein. The sample lists 500,000 to 800,000 distinct CDR3 sequences; more than 40% were seen once. Material for sequencing was peripheral blood. The source is an adult man with Graves' ophthalmopathy.

This clonotype was recorded many times. This sequence joins TRBV2 and TRBJ1-4; 7 bases line up with TRBD1. The germline gives CDR1 SNHLY, CDR2 FYNNEI. V shed 10 bases and J 1 base; nucleotides not matched to a gene: 21. The CDR3 runs to 19 residues. The CDR3 region is CATTPRTGQGGLTNEKLFF. The CDR3 DNA sequence: TGTGCCACCACCCCGAGGACAGGACAAGGTGGCCTAACTAATGAAAAACTGTTTTTT.

This chain connects TRBV19 to TRBJ1-4, with TRBD1 matching over 9 bases. V gave up 4 bases and J gave up 6 bases; unmatched junction bases: 6. Germline V gives CDR1 LNHDA, CDR2 SQIVND (reference sequence). This CDR3 spans 15 amino acids. CDR3 sequence reads: CASSTYRGRDEKLFF. CDR3 coding DNA: TGTGCCAGTAGTACGTACAGGGGGCGTGATGAAAAACTGTTTTTT.

There are many counts of this clonotype. V and J are TRBV25-1 and TRBJ1-1, with TRBD1 identical over 7 bases. The V gene's germline CDR1 is MGHDK and CDR2 SYGVNS. With V trimmed by 3 bases and J by 0 bases, 4 bases remained unmatched. The CDR3 runs to 15 residues. The CDR3 loop is CASSETGSMNTEAFF. The CDR3 coding sequence is TGTGCCAGCAGTGAGACAGGGTCTATGAACACTGAAGCTTTCTTT. Filled out from reference TRBV25-1 and TRBJ1-1, the complete variable domain reads EADIYQTPRYLVIGTGKKITLECSQTMGHDKMYWYQQDPGMELHLIHYSYGVNSTEKGDLSSESTVSRIRTEHFPLTLESARPSHTSQYLCASSETGSMNTEAFFGQGTRLTVV.

The V call is TRBV30, the J call TRBJ1-5; no clear D. V shed 0 bases and J shed 4 bases, with 7 bases lying between them. Per germline, CDR1 GTSNPN and CDR2 SVGIG (reference sequence). The CDR3 totals 13 residues. CDR3: CAWSVGGNQPQHF. In nucleotides, the CDR3 is TGTGCCTGGAGTGTTGGCGGTAATCAGCCCCAGCATTTT.

This clonotype was seen many times. This chain uses TRBV20-1 with TRBJ2-7; a weak D match, TRBD1 (6 bases). Germline CDR1 DFQATT, CDR2 SNEGSKA (reference sequence). Trimming took off 2 bases at V and 2 bases at J, with 10 bases between the two ends. This CDR3 is built from 13 residues. The CDR3, as DNA: TGCAGTGCTAGAAGGGGGTCCACCTACGAGCAGTACTTC. Its translation is CSARRGSTYEQYF.

The chain combines TRBV2 with TRBJ2-6; no definite D call. The CDR3 is 9 residues long. Trimming removed 6 bases at V and 18 bases at J, with 9 bases between. Germline V gives CDR1 SNHLY, CDR2 FYNNEI. CDR3: CASRPTGTF. Written as DNA, the CDR3 is TGTGCCAGCAGGCCAACCGGGACTTTC.

V is TRBV10-3 and J is TRBJ1-4; D is possibly TRBD1 (5 bases). Germline lookup yields CDR1 ENHRY and CDR2 SYGVKD. Between the trimmed V and J ends, which lost 7 bases and 3 bases, there was a span of 9 bases. The CDR3 loop spans 13 amino acids. As DNA, the CDR3 is TGTGCCATCACAGGGCCGGCTAATGAAAAACTGTTTTTT. Translating gives CAITGPANEKLFF.

Many counts were recorded for this clonotype. J is TRBJ1-2 and V is TRBV5-8, with D possibly matching TRBD1 (5 bases). CDR1 and CDR2 from the germline V gene are SGHTS and YDEGEE. V was pared by 4 bases and J by 7 bases, with 17 bases between. The CDR3 totals 14 residues. The CDR3 DNA sequence: TGTGCCAGCAGCCCGGGGACGGACCGGAGTGGCTACACCTTC. It yields the protein CASSPGTDRSGYTF.

On this clonotype itself: The conserved final phenylalanine or tryptophan is absent from the CDR3, which likely points to a read error. The genes are TRBV7-3 and TRBJ1-1; 9 nucleotides align to TRBD1. The CDR3 runs to 15 residues. Germline loops: CDR1 SGHTA, CDR2 FQGTGA. Losses at the gene ends were 5 bases for V and 3 bases for J; bases not matched to a gene: 7. The CDR3 sequence: CASSQGQGWDTEAFL. The CDR3 nucleotides read TGTGCCAGCAGCCAGGGACAGGGTTGGGACACTGAAGCTTTCCTT.

The V and J genes are TRBV14 and TRBJ1-2, with TRBD1 matching over 11 bases. The length of the CDR3 is 13 residues. Germline values: CDR1 SGHDN, CDR2 FVKESK. CDR3 nucleotide sequence: TGTGCGGCTGGGACAGGGGGTAACTATGGCTACACCTTC. Its protein product is CAAGTGGNYGYTF.

Ten or more counts support this clonotype. This chain uses TRBV7-8 with TRBJ1-1, with D tentatively TRBD1 (5 bases). Germline V gene data show CDR1 as SGHVS and CDR2 as FQNEAQ. The V gene lost 5 bases and the J gene lost 4 bases, with 17 bases spanning the gap. There are 15 residues in the CDR3. The CDR3 spells CASSPPGEGGTEAFF. The CDR3 DNA reads as TGTGCCAGCAGCCCGCCGGGGGAGGGAGGCACTGAAGCTTTCTTT.

The sample holds a few counts of this clonotype. The rearrangement links TRBV6-5 to TRBJ2-7; D is possibly TRBD1 (6 bases). Trimming shortened V by 8 bases and J by 2 bases, and 13 bases separated the two germline ends. The CDR3 consists of 13 residues. Germline V CDR1 and CDR2: MNHEY, SVGAGI. The CDR3 DNA follows: TGTGCCAGCGAAAACAGGGTAACCTACGAGCAGTACTTC. Its translation: CASENRVTYEQYF.

The chain uses TRBV29-1 and TRBJ2-7; weak D call: TRBD1 (6 bases). V gave up 8 bases and J gave up 7 bases, with 24 bases separating them. The CDR3 has 14 amino acids. Germline V gene sequence: CDR1 SQVTM, CDR2 ANQGSEA. The CDR3 nucleotides are TGCAGCCTCTTGCGGCAGGGGATCTCCAATGAGCAGTACTTC. It is translated as CSLLRQGISNEQYF.

This clonotype has only one observation. The genes are TRBV27 and TRBJ1-6; 8 bases agree with TRBD1. V lost 2 bases, J lost 10 bases, and 13 bases stayed unmatched. The germline gives CDR1 MNHEY, CDR2 SMNVEV (reference sequence). The CDR3 has 17 residues. The CDR3 DNA sequence: TGTGCCAGCAGTTTACAATTCGACAGGGGCCGCTCGTCACCCCTCCACTTT. It encodes CASSLQFDRGRSSPLHF.

This clonotype was detected ten times or more. The V and J genes are TRBV10-3 and TRBJ1-5, with D unclear. Trimming stripped 4 bases from V and 4 bases from J, with 11 bases between. The CDR3 runs to 14 residues. Germline V gene lookup returns CDR1 ENHRY and CDR2 SYGVKD. DNA of the CDR3: TGTGCCATCAGTGGCGGAGCTGGGAATCAGCCCCAGCATTTT. Its protein product is CAISGGAGNQPQHF.

This sequence joins TRBV7-2 and TRBJ2-3, with 9 bases identical to TRBD2. Per germline, CDR1 SGHTA and CDR2 FQGNSA. The CDR3 loop spans 16 amino acids. After removal of 4 bases from V and 0 bases from J, the junction contained 5 bases not matched to a gene. This CDR3 is CASSSIAGESTDTQYF. The CDR3 region has the DNA TGTGCCAGCAGCTCTATAGCGGGAGAGAGCACAGATACGCAGTATTTT. Full variable domain (missing parts from reference TRBV7-2 and TRBJ2-3): GAGVSQSPSNKVTEKGKDVELRCDPISGHTALYWYRQSLGQGLEFLIYFQGNSAPDKSGLPSDRFSAERTGGSVSTLTIQRTQQEDSAVYLCASSSIAGESTDTQYFGPGTRLTVL.

The J gene is TRBJ1-4, the V gene TRBV6-5; D is undetermined. This CDR3 is 16 amino acids long. V lost 7 bases and J lost 8, with 23 bases in between. Germline V lookup: CDR1 MNHEY, CDR2 SVGAGI. CDR3 amino acids: CASTGDARAKNEKLFF. The CDR3 DNA reads as TGTGCCAGCACCGGGGATGCGCGGGCAAAAAACGAAAAACTGTTTTTT.

This clonotype was recorded a few times. The chain employs TRBV4-1 and TRBJ2-7, with TRBD1 identical over 10 bases. Germline lookup yields CDR1 MGHRA and CDR2 YSYEKL. This CDR3 has 15 residues. The V and J ends lost 4 bases and 3 bases, in that order; junction bases with no gene match: 6. The CDR3 coding sequence is TGCGCCAGCAGCCTCCTAGGGACAGGGGACTACGAGCAGTACTTC. It translates to CASSLLGTGDYEQYF.

This clonotype was seen at least ten times. This chain links TRBV6-1 with TRBJ1-2; 11 bases are a match to TRBD1. Germline V CDR1 and CDR2: MNHNS, SASEGT. This CDR3 is built from 14 residues. Trimming took 5 bases from V and 4 from J; bases not matched to a gene: 3. The DNA for the CDR3 is TGTGCCAGCAGTTACGGGACAGGGGGCTATGGCTACACCTTC. Amino acid sequence: CASSYGTGGYGYTF.